The present entry profiles one T cell receptor (beta chain) with its context. The record originates from a study of blood T cell repertoires in COVID-19. Repertoires were generated with immunoSEQ multiplex PCR, while TCRdb's copy carries only in-frame clones and drops some. The sample lists approximately 200,000 clones; roughly four fifths were seen once. Germline-derived CDR1 and CDR2 are KGHSH and LQKENI. V was pared by 6 bases and J by 4 bases, with 9 bases of the junction left unmatched. This CDR3 is 14 amino acids long. The chain couples TRBV18 to TRBJ2-7; 7 nucleotides align to TRBD2. The sample was peripheral blood. This clonotype was sampled from a woman in her forties or fifties with acute or convalescent COVID-19. The CDR3 sequence: CASSFSGDFYEQYF. The CDR3 nucleotides are TGTGCCAGCTCGTTCAGCGGGGACTTTTACGAGCAGTACTTC.